This TCR beta chain comes out of a study of breast tumors, draining lymph nodes, adjacent tissues. General study findings and limits: Data fit most tumor T cells coming from lymph node, expanding in tumor. Tumors had less TCR diversity than lymph nodes, more than nontumor tissue. Tumor T cell lymph node origin was a supported hypothesis, not proven. Compared with basal-like, luminal-like tumors shared significantly more repertoire with nontumor tissue.

With respect to this clonotype: Antigen unknown.

TCRdb used MiXCR to reprocess the multiplex PCR reads, holding one entry per CDR3 protein. Among some 19,000 distinct CDR3 sequences listed, approximately 51% were seen once. Sequencing was done on a sample of breast tumor tissue. This receptor was identified in a female donor with breast cancer. Some clones in this sample may be carry-over from other donors' samples.

The CDR3 loop is CASRPGLAGGPDTQYF. The CDR3 nucleotides read TGTGCCAGCAGACCCGGACTAGCGGGAGGGCCAGATACGCAGTATTTT. The gene calls are TRBV27 and TRBJ2-3, with 15 bases lining up with TRBD2. Trimming removed 6 bases from V and 4 bases from J; junction bases left unmatched: 5. The germline gives CDR1 MNHEY, CDR2 SMNVEV (reference sequence). The CDR3 has 16 amino acids.